This note documents a single T cell receptor beta chain sequence. Its binding antigen is unknown. Library method: 5' RACE. For each TCR library, approximately 3,700 ng of total RNA was used. For each sample, cDNA synthesis with SMARTScribe reverse transcriptase was split into eight separate reactions. Unique molecular identifiers containing a 6-nucleotide sample barcode were introduced through template switching during cDNA synthesis. Amplification of TCRalpha and TCRbeta cDNA involved two nested PCRs of about 15 and 9 cycles, and each PCR was followed by bead purification. Before amplification, the cDNA was treated with uracil DNA-glycosylase and purified using the QIAquick PCR purification kit. The second PCR was the step at which Illumina TruSeq-compatible adapters and sample-specific barcodes were added. Library quality and concentration were assessed using TapeStation and Qubit, and approximately 5 ng of each library was pooled. The pooled libraries were sequenced with 2 x 100 bp reads and custom sequencing primers on an Illumina HiSeq2500 single-index Rapid Run. The authors' analysis ran thus. PCR and sequencing errors were corrected by UMI-based consensus assembly using MiGEC version 1.2.6. MiXCR version 2.1.1 handled V(D)J alignment, clonotype assembly and CDR3 extraction. To normalise gene usage, clonotype sharing and MAIT/NKT TCR abundance, the analysis used the top 1000, 10 000 and 20 000 clonotypes per sample. After downsampling to 27 000 UMIs, diversity was calculated as the inverse Simpson index using the vegan R package. Statistical testing used paired Mann-Whitney U tests on the discordant twin pairs and applied Benjamini-Hochberg correction for multiple testing. After the reads were reprocessed by TCRdb, one entry was made per CDR3 protein sequence, with no DNA. TCRdb assigned the V and J calls; the authors' analysis was not used. The sample table holds roughly 200,000 distinct CDR3 sequences. Together, the top ten hold roughly 7.7% of the sample.

This specimen belongs to a study of monozygotic twins with inflammatory bowel disease (dated by TCRdb to the late 2010s). About the investigation overall: The complete study included approximately 30 monozygotic twin pairs: 19 IBD-discordant Danish pairs and nine German pairs, of which four were IBD-concordant and five were IBD-discordant. Within discordant pairs, disease-associated traits were sought mainly by comparing IBD patients with their genetically identical healthy co-twins. Each individual had, on average, about 151 000 unique TCRalpha sequences and 181 000 unique TCRbeta sequences available for analysis. Overall study results and their limits: The results gave no support for a single strong signal or clonotype linked to IBD. Repertoire similarity did not differ between concordant and discordant twins, which could be due to limited statistical power. Because patients were on differing immunosuppressive treatments, the repertoires may have picked up extra background noise and inter-individual variability. IBD patients had lower TCRbeta repertoire diversity, measured by the inverse Simpson index, than their healthy co-twins. Compared with healthy twins, IBD patients shared fewer clonotypes with other individuals, and the difference was most pronounced in patients with signs of disease activity. The analysis was unable to tell apart different T cell subtypes.

The CDR3 spans 13 residues, from the cysteine through the phenylalanine. No DNA accompanies this entry. Taken from the germline V gene, the CDR1 and CDR2 loops are SGHTA and FQGNSA. From each donor, a roughly 2.7 ml peripheral blood sample was collected into PAXgene tubes and kept at -80 degrees C. Without any T cell sorting, total RNA was extracted from whole blood using the PAXgene blood miRNA kit on an automated QIAcube. Deep TCRalpha and TCRbeta repertoire profiling with unique molecular barcoding was performed on peripheral blood of monozygotic twin pairs concordant or discordant for inflammatory bowel disease. Smoking habits were recorded for all twin pairs, and each individual was classified as a current, former or never smoker.

The V and J segments used are TRBV7-2 and TRBJ1-1; TCRdb gives TRBD1 as the D gene, but with no DNA this cannot be confirmed. This TCR was recovered from a human donor with ulcerative colitis or Crohn's disease, or a healthy co-twin of an affected twin (not recorded which). The sequencing sample was made of blood. The CDR3 protein is CASSLNQGEEAFF.